This T cell receptor beta chain was sequenced for a study of blood T cell repertoires in COVID-19. Study at large: There were acute and convalescent COVID-19 samples, and they came from the United States, Italy and Spain.

The table lists this clone with a count of one. Using immunoSEQ multiplex PCR, the repertoire was profiled, and TCRdb retains in-frame clones only, with some absent. The sample yields a few hundred thousand clones, roughly 84% seen once. In terms of age and location, participants ranged from roughly 18 to 100 years and lived in about two dozen US areas. Participants were placed into cohorts based on the clinical history they reported. Recovered Cohort 3 donors showed two negative PCRs, clearance, or symptom resolution. The CDR3 contains 15 residues. Trimming removed 3 bases from V and 0 bases from J, with 10 bases in between. Germline assignment: CDR1 SGHNT and CDR2 YENEEA.

The rearrangement joins TRBV11-3 to TRBJ2-3; no reliable D call. This sequence was found in a woman aged 40 to 55 who had recovered from COVID-19. Input material: PBMCs or T cells enriched from blood (not recorded which). CDR3 loop: CASSFGTLSTDTQYF. The CDR3 DNA sequence: TGTGCCAGCAGCTTTGGTACTCTTAGCACAGATACGCAGTATTTT.